These T cell receptor beta chains were read from a single sample in a study of T cell changes during pregnancy in multiple sclerosis. Clones were read by immunoSEQ multiplex PCR, and TCRdb kept only the in-frame ones, dropping some. The repertoire includes fewer than 150,000 clones, roughly 96% of them detected once, and around 0.4% sits in the top ten. The material sequenced was peripheral blood, taken after pregnancy. Receptor source: a female donor with multiple sclerosis, enrolled in a pregnancy study. Both conserved end residues are part of each CDR3. D genes are given only for firm matches. The listing skips clone size in some rows; elsewhere it reads once, few, many or a size class.

j_call: TRBJ2-7; d_call: TRBD2; clone_size: .; v_call: TRBV2; cdr3_nt: TGTGCCAGCAGTAAACCGGGACTAGCTCTGGTTTCCTACGAGCAGTACTTC; cdr3_aa: CASSKPGLALVSYEQYF
j_call: TRBJ1-2; d_call: .; clone_size: few; v_call: TRBV15; cdr3_nt: TGTGCCACCAGCAGCAATGGGGACTACTATGGCTACACCTTC; cdr3_aa: CATSSNGDYYGYTF
j_call: TRBJ2-2; d_call: TRBD2; clone_size: .; v_call: TRBV5-6; cdr3_nt: TGTGCCAGCAGCTTGGGAGCTAGCGGGAGAGGGATCGGGGAGCTGTTTTTT; cdr3_aa: CASSLGASGRGIGELFF
j_call: TRBJ1-1; d_call: .; clone_size: .; v_call: TRBV11-2; cdr3_nt: TGTGCCAGCAGCCTCAGGCGGAACACTGAAGCTTTCTTT; cdr3_aa: CASSLRRNTEAFF
j_call: TRBJ1-1; d_call: .; clone_size: .; v_call: TRBV7-9; cdr3_nt: TGTGCCAGCAGCTTAGCGCAGGGCGAGAACACTGAAGCTTTCTTT; cdr3_aa: CASSLAQGENTEAFF
j_call: TRBJ2-7; d_call: .; clone_size: .; v_call: TRBV27; cdr3_nt: TGTGCCAGCAAAGGACGCAGGGGTACCCACGAGCAGTACTTC; cdr3_aa: CASKGRRGTHEQYF
j_call: TRBJ1-4; d_call: TRBD1; clone_size: few; v_call: TRBV20-1; cdr3_nt: TGCAGTGCGGAGGGACAGACGGAACTGTTTTTT; cdr3_aa: CSAEGQTELFF
j_call: TRBJ1-3; d_call: .; clone_size: .; v_call: TRBV4-2; cdr3_nt: TGTGCCAGCAGCCAAGGGACTCGCGGCTCTGGAAACACCATATATTTT; cdr3_aa: CASSQGTRGSGNTIYF
j_call: TRBJ1-2; d_call: .; clone_size: .; v_call: TRBV6-5; cdr3_nt: TGTGCCATCCCAAGACATGCCCGGACAGACCATGGCTACACCTTC; cdr3_aa: CAIPRHARTDHGYTF
j_call: TRBJ2-2; d_call: TRBD2; clone_size: .; v_call: TRBV19; cdr3_nt: TGTGCCAGTACCCGGACTAGCGGGACCGGGGAGCTGTTTTTT; cdr3_aa: CASTRTSGTGELFF
j_call: TRBJ1-3; d_call: .; clone_size: .; v_call: TRBV6-5; cdr3_nt: TGTGCCAGCAGCCAGGGTTACGGAAACACCATATATTTT; cdr3_aa: CASSQGYGNTIYF